The 11 T cell receptor beta chains reported below all come from one sample, sequenced in a study of CD8 T cells in ankylosing spondylitis (dated by TCRdb to about 2017). Libraries came from 5' RACE. Instrument on record: Illumina HiSeq 2500. TCRdb reprocessing: public reads trimmed at Q25 with fastp, clones called with MiXCR, in-frame beta chains kept. Each CDR3 protein gets just one entry, which takes the most common genes and DNA from the rows behind it. The table for this sample lists 300,000 to 400,000 distinct CDR3 sequences; 9.5% to 13% of them were counted only once. The ten largest clones take up roughly 9.2% of the sample. Sequencing was performed on blood, either unsorted or a sorted T cell fraction (not recorded which). These receptors all come from a female donor with ankylosing spondylitis or in good health (not recorded which).

This clonotype has at least ten counts. V and J are TRBV18 and TRBJ1-2; D unclear. There are 14 residues in the CDR3. Trimming pared 6 bases from V and 4 bases from J, leaving 15 bases between. The V gene's germline CDR1 is KGHSH and CDR2 LQKENI. CDR3 DNA: TGTGCCAGCTCCCCTGCGGGATTCGTCTATGGCTACACCTTC. Translated: CASSPAGFVYGYTF.

This chain connects TRBV28 to TRBJ2-7, with a tentative D call TRBD2 (6 bases). Germline CDR1 and CDR2: MDHEN and SYDVKM. This CDR3 contains 15 residues. The V and J ends lost 5 bases and 0 bases respectively, with 14 bases between them. DNA for the CDR3: TGTGCCAGCAGTATGCTAGCGCCTATCTCCTACGAGCAGTACTTC. Translated, it gives CASSMLAPISYEQYF.

The sample holds many counts of this clonotype. J is TRBJ1-5 and V is TRBV6-5; TRBD1 might be the D (5 bases). In germline, CDR1 is MNHEY, CDR2 SVGAGI. Trimming cost V 2 bases and J 9 bases, with 14 bases left between them. The CDR3 extends over 14 amino acids. CDR3 bases: TGTGCCAGCAGTTACGACGGGACTGGGCGGCCCCAGCATTTT. This gives the protein CASSYDGTGRPQHF.

With respect to this clonotype: A much larger clone is a single base away; this may be a read error. The genes are TRBV20-1 and TRBJ2-5; the D gene is possibly TRBD2 (5 bases). The CDR3 has 14 residues. The V end lost 6 bases, the J end lost 2 bases, and 16 bases lay between the germline ends. The germline V gene has CDR1 DFQATT and CDR2 SNEGSKA (reference sequence). This CDR3 is CSARGLLGQETQYF. Written as DNA, the CDR3 is TGCAGTGCCCGAGGACTGTTAGGGCAAGAGACCCAGTACTTC.

This clonotype came up many times. V usage is TRBV20-1 and J usage is TRBJ1-2; TRBD1 might be the D (5 bases). CDR1 and CDR2 (germline): DFQATT, SNEGSKA (reference sequence). Trimming removed 3 bases from V and 9 bases from J, with 11 bases in between. CDR3 size: 11 residues. This chain's CDR3 is CSASPGESYTF. In DNA, the CDR3 is TGCAGTGCTAGTCCGGGGGAGAGCTACACCTTC.

This clonotype was observed at least ten times. V and J are TRBV12-3 or TRBV12-4 and TRBJ1-5; possible D gene TRBD1, 6 bases. V lost 1 base and J lost 6, with 10 bases in between. The CDR3 extends over 14 amino acids. The CDR3 is CASSLGQAGQPQHF. CDR3 sequence (DNA): TGTGCCAGCAGTTTAGGACAGGCGGGTCAGCCCCAGCATTTT.

This clonotype was observed many times. V usage is TRBV7-2 and J usage is TRBJ2-1; D is uncertain. This CDR3 has 12 amino acids. Germline V CDR1 and CDR2: SGHTA, FQGNSA. V lost 6 bases and J lost 6, with 9 bases in between. The CDR3 loop is CASRLLRNEQFF. DNA for the CDR3: TGTGCCAGCAGACTACTGCGCAATGAGCAGTTCTTC.

This clonotype has a handful of counts. This chain uses TRBV7-9 with TRBJ1-1; perhaps TRBD1 as D (6 bases). The CDR3 extends over 16 amino acids. Germline lookup yields CDR1 SEHNR and CDR2 FQNEAQ (reference sequence). V lost 0 bases to trimming and J lost 5 bases, with 16 bases between them. Here the CDR3 reads CASSLAGGAGRTEAFF. In DNA, the CDR3 is TGTGCCAGCAGCTTAGCGGGGGGGGCCGGTAGGACTGAAGCTTTCTTT.

There are many counts of this clonotype. The genes are TRBV20-1 and TRBJ2-7, with D tentatively TRBD2 (6 bases). This CDR3 contains 14 residues. Per the germline V gene, CDR1 is DFQATT and CDR2 is SNEGSKA (reference sequence). Trimming pared 4 bases from V and 2 bases from J, leaving 15 bases between. The CDR3, as DNA: TGCAGTGCTAATGTGCCGGGAGTCACCTACGAGCAGTACTTC. It translates to CSANVPGVTYEQYF.

A few counts support this clonotype. The V call is TRBV24-1, the J call TRBJ1-2, with TRBD1 matching over 10 bases. CDR3 length: 16 residues. V lost 4 bases to trimming and J lost 6 bases; unmatched junction nucleotides: 10. Germline lookup yields CDR1 KGHDR and CDR2 SFDVKD. The chain's CDR3 is CATSDAGTGEKDGYTF. CDR3 in DNA: TGTGCCACCAGTGACGCCGGGACAGGGGAAAAGGATGGCTACACCTTC.

The chain has TRBV20-1 and TRBJ1-2; perhaps TRBD1 as D (5 bases). The CDR3 length is 10 residues. Germline loops: CDR1 DFQATT, CDR2 SNEGSKA (reference sequence). V was cut by 8 bases and J by 8 bases, with 12 bases left in between. The CDR3 DNA is TGCAGTCCCTCTGAGGGGGGCTACACCTTC. As protein: CSPSEGGYTF.